This T cell receptor beta chain was documented in a study of identical twins. MiXCR, run by TCRdb on the 5' RACE reads, gives a single entry per CDR3 protein. The sample includes approximately 260,000 distinct CDR3 sequences, about 8% seen only once; the top ten take less than 4%. This clonotype has just a few counts. V dropped 11 bases and J dropped 2; count of bases not matched to a gene: 6. The germline V gene encodes CDR1 ENHRY and CDR2 SYGVKD. The CDR3 covers 15 residues. The sample was also linked to a second study, of yellow fever vaccine responses in identical twins.

V and J are TRBV10-3 and TRBJ2-3, with 14 bases matching TRBD2. What was sequenced was CD8+ T cells sorted from blood. This TCR derives from a woman under 30 in good health. CDR3: CALGLAGEPTDTQYF. CDR3 sequence (DNA): TGTGCCCTGGGACTAGCGGGAGAGCCCACAGATACGCAGTATTTT.